The 14 T cell receptor beta chains below all came from one sample that was sequenced in a study of T-cell memory formation after mild COVID-19. TCRdb ran MiXCR on the 5' RACE reads and lists one entry per CDR3 protein. The sample has 350,000 to 550,000 distinct CDR3 sequences; roughly 18% are singletons. The sample comprised PBMCs or a T cell subset sorted from them (not recorded which). The receptors were sampled from a man aged 18 to 35 who had mild COVID-19 (a few samples of this study predate the infection). Cell type and time point are not known.

This clonotype was found a few times. The genes are TRBV7-3 and TRBJ2-2, with D perhaps being TRBD1 or TRBD2 (6 bases each). The CDR3 is made up of 12 amino acids. Germline V gene sequence: CDR1 SGHTA, CDR2 FQGTGA. The ends were cut back, 5 bases at V and 8 bases at J, with 9 bases in the middle. Written as DNA, the CDR3 is TGTGCCAGCAGCCAGGGGAGGGGGGAGCTGTTTTTT. This codes for CASSQGRGELFF.

The V call is TRBV24-1, the J call TRBJ2-1; tentatively, D is TRBD2 (6 bases). The CDR3 totals 14 residues. The ends were cut back, 4 bases at V and 2 bases at J, with 8 bases in the middle. The germline CDR1 and CDR2 sequences are KGHDR and SFDVKD. The CDR3 DNA reads as TGTGCCACCAGTGAGGGGGGTACCTACAATGAGCAGTTCTTC. Protein product: CATSEGGTYNEQFF.

Many counts were recorded for this clonotype. The gene calls are TRBV10-3 and TRBJ2-3; D could derive from TRBD1 or TRBD2 (5 bases each). The CDR3 consists of 15 residues. The germline V gene encodes CDR1 ENHRY and CDR2 SYGVKD. Trimming took 5 bases from V and 2 from J, leaving 14 bases between them. The CDR3 is CAISHGGLITDTQYF. For the CDR3, the DNA is TGTGCCATCAGTCATGGGGGTCTAATCACAGATACGCAGTATTTT.

This chain joins TRBV4-1 and TRBJ1-3; possible D gene TRBD1, 5 bases. This CDR3 is 15 amino acids long. Germline V gives CDR1 MGHRA, CDR2 YSYEKL. V was shortened by 1 base and J by 0 bases, with 7 bases between the two germline ends. The CDR3 DNA reads as TGCGCCAGCAGCCAAGTCGACAGCTCTGGAAACACCATATATTTT. Protein sequence: CASSQVDSSGNTIYF.

The rearrangement links TRBV3-1 to TRBJ2-2; D gene ambiguous. The CDR3 spans 14 residues. Per germline, CDR1 LGHDT and CDR2 YNNKEL (reference sequence). Between the trimmed V and J ends, which lost 1 base and 4 bases, there was a span of 7 bases. CDR3 sequence: CASSQGHLTGELFF. The CDR3 region has the DNA TGTGCCAGCAGCCAAGGGCATCTCACCGGGGAGCTGTTTTTT.

The chain has TRBV6-6 and TRBJ2-5; 8 bases line up with TRBD1. Germline CDR1 reads MNHNY; CDR2 reads SVGAGI (reference sequence). The CDR3 has 11 amino acids. This CDR3 is CAAGGRETQYF. The CDR3 DNA sequence: TGTGCAGCAGGGGGCAGAGAGACCCAGTACTTC.

V and J are TRBV29-1 and TRBJ2-1; 11 bases line up with TRBD1. Looked up from germline, CDR1 is SQVTM and CDR2 is ANQGSEA. V gave up 6 bases and J gave up 2 bases; unmatched junction bases: 0. The CDR3 has 13 residues. The CDR3 DNA sequence: TGCAGCGTGGGACAGGGGGCCTACAATGAGCAGTTCTTC. Translation: CSVGQGAYNEQFF.

The rearrangement joins TRBV9 to TRBJ2-3, with D uncertain. Germline CDR1 reads SGDLS; CDR2 reads YYNGEE. The CDR3 runs 13 residues. The ends were cut back, 4 bases at V and 8 bases at J, with 14 bases in the middle. As DNA, the CDR3 is TGTGCCAGCAGCCCAAGTTCCCACGCTACGCAGTATTTT. Amino acids: CASSPSSHATQYF.

This clonotype was seen at least ten times. The chain joins TRBV7-6 to TRBJ1-1; D possibly corresponds to TRBD1 (5 bases). CDR3 length: 13 residues. Germline V gene lookup returns CDR1 SGHVS and CDR2 FNYEAQ. V was clipped by 5 bases and J by 1 base, with 8 bases between them. CDR3 nucleotide sequence: TGTGCCAGCAGCACCGACAGGAACACTGAAGCTTTCTTT. Protein sequence: CASSTDRNTEAFF.

V and J are TRBV21-1 and TRBJ1-5; the table calls TRBD1, which could not be checked here. TRBV21-1 corresponds to a pseudogene. The CDR3 is 15 residues long. The CDR3 nucleotides read TGTGCCAGCAGCCTAAGGACAGGGAAAAATCAGCCCCAGCATTTT. Its translation: CASSLRTGKNQPQHF.

The chain uses TRBV27 and TRBJ1-1; perhaps TRBD1 as D (5 bases). The CDR3 has 15 amino acids. With 4 bases removed from V and 10 bases from J, the gap between germline ends came to 22 bases. The germline V gene has CDR1 MNHEY and CDR2 SMNVEV (reference sequence). CDR3 residues: CASSSDSWGPRRAFF. CDR3 DNA sequence: TGTGCCAGCAGTTCAGACAGTTGGGGTCCCCGAAGAGCTTTCTTT.

This clonotype was recorded a few times. The CDR3 sequence: CASKIQGASYGYTF. For the CDR3, the DNA is TGTGCCAGCAAAATACAGGGGGCAAGCTATGGCTACACCTTC. The V and J genes are TRBV6-5 and TRBJ1-2; TRBD1 aligns across 9 bases. The CDR3 has 14 residues. With V trimmed by 7 bases and J by 4 bases, 7 bases remained unmatched. Germline V gene lookup returns CDR1 MNHEY and CDR2 SVGAGI.

The rearrangement links TRBV7-3 to TRBJ1-2; D is possibly TRBD1 (5 bases). The CDR3 is made up of 13 amino acids. CDR1 SGHTA and CDR2 FQGTGA come from the germline V gene. The V end was cut by 5 bases, the J end by 7 bases, with 14 bases between. The CDR3 sequence is CASSLAGAGGYTF. As DNA, the CDR3 is TGTGCCAGCAGCCTGGCCGGGGCTGGTGGCTACACCTTC.

A few counts support this clonotype. The chain uses TRBV18 and TRBJ1-1; no clear D gene. The length of the CDR3 is 12 residues. Trimming stripped 6 bases from V and 4 bases from J, with 9 bases between. In germline, CDR1 is KGHSH, CDR2 LQKENI. In DNA, the CDR3 is TGTGCCAGCTCCCGGTATGTCACTGAAGCTTTCTTT. This translates into CASSRYVTEAFF.